The clone carrying this T cell receptor beta chain was seen once. Antigen: not known. The CDR3 consists of 15 residues. V gave up 1 base and J gave up 8 bases; unmatched junction bases: 3. CDR1 and CDR2 (germline): SGHAT, FQNNGV. The sample originates from a study of cytomegalovirus exposure and HLA in healthy donors. The PCR contained 60 Vbeta and 13 Jbeta primers. Assay used: immunoSEQ multiplex PCR; TCRdb lists only in-frame clones, some missing. The repertoire holds about 76,000 clones, with roughly 81% as singletons. Study results and caveats: Within a later analysis, the majority of CMV-associated TCR beta chains appeared HLA-restricted.

This chain joins TRBV11-2 and TRBJ2-1; 12 nucleotides line up with TRBD1. Sequencing was carried out using PBMCs. The source is a woman in her twenties or thirties in good health and CMV-seronegative. The CDR3 region has the DNA TGTGCCAGCAGCTTAGCGGGACAGGGGGCGTATGAGCAGTTCTTC. This gives the protein CASSLAGQGAYEQFF.